This T cell receptor beta chain originates from a study of blood T cell repertoires in COVID-19. Study as a whole: The samples span acute and convalescent COVID-19 from the United States, Italy and Spain. The analysed material was cDNA or gDNA that came from T cells, B-cell-depleted T cells, or PBMCs.

This CDR3 contains 16 residues. V lost 3 bases to trimming and J lost 1 base; unmatched junction nucleotides: 6. CDR1 ENHRY and CDR2 SYGVKD come from the germline V gene. Authors' analysis steps: Estimates of nucleated cell counts were drawn from the amplification of reference gene primers. The method was immunoSEQ multiplex PCR; TCRdb's version includes in-frame clones alone and lacks a portion of them. V, J and clone size are those of that table, while D and trimming were read from the DNA. The sample shows roughly 110,000 clones, roughly 90% of them seen only once. V is TRBV10-3 and J is TRBJ1-1, with 9 bases identical to TRBD1. This TCR was sampled from a woman between 65 and 79 years old who had recovered from COVID-19. The sequencing sample was made of peripheral blood. The CDR3 protein is CAISERQGGANTEAFF. The CDR3 DNA follows: TGTGCCATCAGTGAACGACAGGGGGGTGCGAACACTGAAGCTTTCTTT.